The next 28 T cell receptor beta chains were all read from a single sample in a study of beta chain features in type 1 diabetes. The isolated RNA, all of it, was reverse transcribed, so expressed TCRB transcripts were what got sequenced. Only in-frame clones appear in the TCRdb table, and some are missing; sequencing was by immunoSEQ multiplex PCR. The data show about 340,000 clones, with approximately 12% seen just once and nearly 0.015% held by the top ten. Their antigens remain unidentified. Findings and limits, study-wide: Across all four CD4+ subsets, people with type 1 diabetes showed modestly shorter TCRB CDR3s.

Specimen: naive CD4+ T cells from blood. The receptors shown here come from a woman younger than 35 with type 1 diabetes.

This clone was seen a handful of times. The chain combines TRBV19 with TRBJ1-5; D remains unclear. With 3 bases removed from V and 3 bases from J, the gap between germline ends came to 12 bases. Germline CDR1 reads LNHDA; CDR2 reads SQIVND (reference sequence). The CDR3 totals 15 residues. The CDR3 coding sequence is TGTGCCAGTAGTATTGAGACATATGACAATCAGCCCCAGCATTTT. It translates to CASSIETYDNQPQHF.

This sequence joins TRBV27 and TRBJ1-2; D is ambiguous. Per the germline V gene, CDR1 is MNHEY and CDR2 is SMNVEV (reference sequence). Trimming stripped 4 bases from V and 0 bases from J, with 6 bases between. CDR3 length: 13 amino acids. The CDR3 is CASSSSSNYGYTF. The CDR3 region has the DNA TGTGCCAGCAGTTCCTCCTCTAACTATGGCTACACCTTC.

The chain recombines TRBV7-2 with TRBJ2-3; 12 nucleotides match TRBD2. Germline V gives CDR1 SGHTA, CDR2 FQGNSA. This CDR3 region has 17 residues. Trimming cost V 5 bases and J 5 bases; bases outside gene matches: 11. The CDR3 loop is CASSPPSGRARRDTQYF. The CDR3 DNA reads as TGTGCCAGCAGCCCTCCTAGCGGGAGGGCTCGGCGAGATACGCAGTATTTT.

This clone was picked up a small number of times. This CDR3 reads CASSLVLAVDSSYNEQFF. CDR3 sequence (DNA): TGTGCCAGCAGTTTAGTACTAGCGGTCGATAGCTCCTACAATGAGCAGTTCTTC. This chain uses TRBV28 with TRBJ2-1; TRBD2 matches 8 bases. The ends lost 2 bases at V and 0 bases at J; junction bases unmatched: 9. Looked up from germline, CDR1 is MDHEN and CDR2 is SYDVKM. The CDR3 length is 18 residues.

This clone showed up just a few times. The chain employs TRBV28 and TRBJ1-5, with a possible D match to TRBD1 (6 bases). The CDR3 is 15 amino acids. Deletions cut 6 bases from V and 5 bases from J, with 17 bases between. The germline V gene has CDR1 MDHEN and CDR2 SYDVKM. Written as DNA, the CDR3 is TGTGCCAGCAGCACCCCAGGGGAGGGGGATCAGCCCCAGCATTTT. This sequence encodes CASSTPGEGDQPQHF.

This chain joins TRBV21-1 and TRBJ1-1; the table's D call, TRBD1, was not checked against the DNA. TRBV21-1 counts as a pseudogene. The CDR3 loop spans 16 amino acids. CDR3: CASSKGSGGADTEAFF. For the CDR3, the DNA is TGTGCCAGCAGCAAAGGGTCAGGGGGCGCGGACACTGAAGCTTTCTTT.

In its sample, this clone was seen a few times. The rearrangement joins TRBV7-3 to TRBJ2-3; a possible D gene is TRBD2 (5 bases). V was cut by 3 bases and J by 1 base, with 8 bases left in between. CDR1 and CDR2 from the germline V gene are SGHTA and FQGTGA. The CDR3 is 14 residues long. The CDR3 nucleotides are TGTGCCAGCAGCTTCGGACTTGGCACAGATACGCAGTATTTT. Protein product: CASSFGLGTDTQYF. The full variable domain, its missing parts supplied by reference TRBV7-3 and TRBJ2-3, is GAGVSQTPSNKVTEKGKYVELRCDPISGHTALYWYRQSLGQGPEFLIYFQGTGAADDSGLPNDRFFAVRPEGSVSTLKIQRTERGDSAVYLCASSFGLGTDTQYFGPGTRLTVL.

The V and J genes are TRBV2 and TRBJ1-2, with a possible D match to TRBD1 (6 bases). The CDR3 loop spans 12 amino acids. Germline V lookup: CDR1 SNHLY, CDR2 FYNNEI. The germline V and J ends were trimmed by 5 bases and 7 bases, with 11 bases remaining between them. CDR3 sequence (DNA): TGTGCCAGCAGTTCCGGGACACTTGGCTACACCTTC. The encoded protein is CASSSGTLGYTF.

The chain is built from TRBV30 and TRBJ2-6; 8 positions agree with TRBD2. The junction had 8 bases not matched to a gene; V was cut back by 4 bases and J by 0 bases. CDR3 length: 17 residues. Germline CDR1 and CDR2: GTSNPN and SVGIG (reference sequence). In DNA, the CDR3 is TGTGCCTGGATGCGACAGCGGGGGATCTCTGGGGCCAACGTCCTGACTTTC. Translating it yields CAWMRQRGISGANVLTF.

Written as DNA, the CDR3 is TGTGCCAGCAGCTTCTTTTATTCCGGGGCGGGAGGGCCGGACCAAGAGACCCAGTACTTC. This codes for CASSFFYSGAGGPDQETQYF. The V and J genes are TRBV7-8 and TRBJ2-5; 9 bases map to TRBD2. The V segment lost 3 bases and the J segment 0 bases; nucleotides outside the gene matches: 17. This CDR3 spans 20 amino acids. Germline loops: CDR1 SGHVS, CDR2 FQNEAQ. The full variable domain, with the rest looked up from reference TRBV7-8 and TRBJ2-5, is GAGVSQSPRYKVAKRGQDVALRCDPISGHVSLFWYQQALGQGPEFLTYFQNEAQLDKSGLPSDRFFAERPEGSVSTLKIQRTQQEDSAVYLCASSFFYSGAGGPDQETQYFGPGTRLLVL.

In its sample, this clone was seen a few times. The chain uses TRBV5-1 and TRBJ2-6; TRBD1 matches at 9 bases. The CDR3 spans 17 residues. Germline V gene lookup returns CDR1 SGHRS and CDR2 YFSETQ. Unmatched junction bases numbered 4, after V lost 1 base and J lost 2 bases. The CDR3 sequence is CASSLTGGSPGANVLTF. CDR3 DNA sequence: TGCGCCAGCAGCTTGACAGGGGGCAGTCCTGGGGCCAACGTCCTGACTTTC.

This clone was seen a handful of times. V gene TRBV7-9 combines with J gene TRBJ1-5; perhaps TRBD1 as D (6 bases). Trimming cost V 5 bases and J 7 bases, with 18 bases left between them. Germline loops: CDR1 SEHNR, CDR2 FQNEAQ (reference sequence). This CDR3 has 15 residues. The CDR3 reads CASSPLSGTLQPQHF. For the CDR3, the DNA is TGTGCCAGCAGCCCCCTCTCAGGGACACTGCAGCCCCAGCATTTT.

This clone showed up just a few times. The V and J genes are TRBV10-3 and TRBJ2-3, with 10 bases identical to TRBD2. In germline, CDR1 is ENHRY, CDR2 SYGVKD. J was trimmed by 5 bases and V by 3 bases; bases with no gene match: 14. This CDR3 has 18 amino acids. The CDR3 DNA reads TGTGCCATCAGTGACGTCTTAGGCCTAGCGGGAGCCGGAGATACGCAGTATTTT. This translates into CAISDVLGLAGAGDTQYF.

This clone was picked up many times. The V and J genes are TRBV7-9 and TRBJ2-3, with TRBD2 as a possible D gene (5 bases). Trimming shortened V by 3 bases and J by 4 bases, and 8 bases separated the two germline ends. Germline CDR1 reads SEHNR; CDR2 reads FQNEAQ (reference sequence). This CDR3 has 13 residues. The CDR3 bases are TGTGCCAGCAGCTTCAGCGGTTCAGATACGCAGTATTTT. Translating it yields CASSFSGSDTQYF.

CDR3: CASSIGGQGEKLFF. The CDR3 DNA reads TGTGCCAGCAGCATCGGGGGGCAGGGTGAAAAACTGTTTTTT. This chain joins TRBV7-9 and TRBJ1-4; possibly TRBD1 for D (6 bases). Trimming pared 5 bases from V and 7 bases from J, leaving 14 bases between. This CDR3 is 14 amino acids long. Looked up from germline, CDR1 is SEHNR and CDR2 is FQNEAQ (reference sequence).

The J gene is TRBJ1-2, the V gene TRBV5-1, with 12 bases aligning to TRBD1. Germline lookup yields CDR1 SGHRS and CDR2 YFSETQ. The V and J ends lost 4 bases and 3 bases, in that order; junction bases with no gene match: 7. The CDR3 spans 16 residues. DNA of the CDR3: TGCGCCAGCAGCGCCGGGACAGGGGGCCCGCACTATGGCTACACCTTC. Translated, it gives CASSAGTGGPHYGYTF.

This chain joins TRBV2 and TRBJ2-7; TRBD2 might be the D (6 bases). CDR1 is SNHLY, CDR2 FYNNEI, per germline. The CDR3 runs to 12 residues. V shed 5 bases and J shed 4 bases, with 9 bases lying between them. This CDR3 reads CASSSSGYEQYF. The CDR3 DNA reads as TGTGCCAGCAGTAGTAGCGGTTACGAGCAGTACTTC.

V gene TRBV5-1 combines with J gene TRBJ2-2; 12 bases are shared with TRBD2. CDR3 length: 16 residues. The germline V gene has CDR1 SGHRS and CDR2 YFSETQ. V dropped 7 bases and J dropped 4; count of bases not matched to a gene: 8. The CDR3 DNA follows: TGCGCCAGCGGCCGACTAGCGGGAGTATCCACCGGGGAGCTGTTTTTT. Residues: CASGRLAGVSTGELFF.

This clone has more than one count but fewer than ten. The chain recombines TRBV11-2 with TRBJ2-1; 9 positions agree with TRBD2. The CDR3 extends over 15 amino acids. V shed 3 bases, J shed 6 bases, and the junction held 6 bases outside the gene matches. The germline V gene has CDR1 SGHAT and CDR2 FQNNGV. The CDR3 sequence is CASSFGGRAGNEQFF. The CDR3 coding sequence is TGTGCCAGCAGCTTCGGCGGGAGGGCGGGCAATGAGCAGTTCTTC.

The chain is built from TRBV5-1 and TRBJ1-2; D call uncertain. The CDR3 sequence is 13 residues long. CDR1 is SGHRS, CDR2 YFSETQ, per germline. V gave up 3 bases and J gave up 3 bases, with 9 bases separating them. Here the CDR3 DNA reads TGCGCCAGCAGCTCCTCGTTCGACTATGGCTACACCTTC. As protein: CASSSSFDYGYTF.

The V gene is TRBV14, the J gene TRBJ2-3, with 7 bases lining up with TRBD1. Per germline, CDR1 SGHDN and CDR2 FVKESK. V trimming: 4 bases; J trimming: 3 bases; junction bases outside the gene matches: 10. CDR3 length equals 16 residues. The CDR3 bases are TGTGCCAGCAGCCCCATGACAGGGAAGGGGACAGATACGCAGTATTTT. Amino acids: CASSPMTGKGTDTQYF.

A few counts support this clone. The junction and the germline gene differ at one end; a read error may be behind it. This chain links TRBV20-1 with TRBJ2-1; D might be TRBD2 (6 bases). This CDR3 comprises 11 residues. Per the germline V gene, CDR1 is DFQATT and CDR2 is SNEGSKA (reference sequence). In nucleotides, the CDR3 is TGCAGTGCTAGAGAGCCAAGTGGCGGGATCTTC. Translation: CSAREPSGGIF.

This clone has only a few counts. The V call is TRBV5-7, the J call TRBJ2-7; 7 bases are a match to TRBD1. TRBV5-7 falls under the ORF class, with uncertain function. Trimming took 7 bases from V and 2 from J; bases not matched to a gene: 9. The CDR3 consists of 14 residues. The CDR3 loop reads CASPTGTVTYEQYV. The CDR3, as DNA: TGTGCCAGCCCGACGGGGACAGTAACCTACGAGCAGTACGTC.

This clone appeared a few times. The rearrangement joins TRBV6-5 to TRBJ2-5, with TRBD2 matching over 7 bases. The V segment lost 6 bases and the J segment 2 bases; nucleotides outside the gene matches: 3. The CDR3 is made up of 13 amino acids. CDR1 is MNHEY, CDR2 SVGAGI, per germline. The CDR3 here is CASSSGRQETQYF. Here the CDR3 DNA reads TGTGCCAGCAGCTCCGGGAGGCAAGAGACCCAGTACTTC.

The chain has TRBV29-1 and TRBJ2-7; a possible D gene is TRBD1 (6 bases). This CDR3 contains 13 residues. V lost 5 bases to trimming and J lost 2 bases, with 13 bases between them. The germline V gene encodes CDR1 SQVTM and CDR2 ANQGSEA. The CDR3 protein is CSVSTTGTYEQYF. The CDR3 DNA follows: TGCAGCGTTTCTACGACAGGAACCTACGAGCAGTACTTC.

In this sample, this clone turned up a few times. The V gene is TRBV27, the J gene TRBJ2-3; a weak D match, TRBD2 (5 bases). V was trimmed by 2 bases and J by 3 bases, leaving 6 bases between them. The CDR3 has 13 residues. The germline CDR1 and CDR2 sequences are MNHEY and SMNVEV (reference sequence). CDR3 in amino acids: CASSLTRTDTQYF. CDR3 DNA: TGTGCCAGCAGTTTAACTAGAACAGATACGCAGTATTTT.

In this sample, this clone turned up a few times. One end of the junction fails to match germline, which may point to a read error. This rearrangement joins TRBV29-1 to TRBJ2-3; maybe TRBD1 (5 bases). This CDR3 contains 13 residues. Per the germline V gene, CDR1 is SQVTM and CDR2 is ANQGSEA. This CDR3 is CGVRGRGTDTQYF. Here the CDR3 DNA reads TGCGGCGTAAGGGGCAGGGGCACAGATACGCAGTATTTT.

This chain links TRBV9 with TRBJ2-1; D ambiguous. The CDR3 has 14 residues. Per germline, CDR1 SGDLS and CDR2 YYNGEE. Trimming removed 0 bases from V and 0 bases from J, with 4 bases in between. The CDR3 loop reads CASSVDISYNEQFF. The CDR3 nucleotides read TGTGCCAGCAGCGTAGATATCTCCTACAATGAGCAGTTCTTC. Full variable domain (remainder filled in from reference TRBV9 and TRBJ2-1): DSGVTQTPKHLITATGQRVTLRCSPRSGDLSVYWYQQSLDQGLQFLIQYYNGEERAKGNILERFSAQQFPDLHSELNLSSLELGDSALYFCASSVDISYNEQFFGPGTRLTVL.